These 25 T cell receptor beta chains share one sample of origin, sequenced in a study of T-cell memory formation after mild COVID-19. TCRdb re-called the 5' RACE reads through MiXCR, storing one row per CDR3 protein. The top ten hold approximately 12% of the sample, which has 470,000 or so distinct CDR3 sequences, 20% to 30% seen once. The sample was PBMCs or a T cell subset sorted from them (not recorded which). Receptors originate from an adult woman who had mild COVID-19 (a few samples of this study predate the infection). Cell type and time point are not known.

In its sample, this clonotype was seen once. The chain joins TRBV7-2 to TRBJ1-4, with a tentative D call TRBD1 (5 bases). V was shortened by 1 base and J by 3 bases, with 9 bases between the two germline ends. Germline-derived CDR1 and CDR2 are SGHTA and FQGNSA. This CDR3 contains 15 residues. CDR3 residues: CASSLGGSSNEKLFF. CDR3 DNA: TGTGCCAGCAGCTTAGGGGGCAGCTCTAATGAAAAACTGTTTTTT.

This clonotype was seen a few times. This sequence joins TRBV5-4 and TRBJ2-1; 11 positions agree with TRBD2. The length of the CDR3 is 16 residues. Losses at the gene ends were 3 bases for V and 3 bases for J; bases not matched to a gene: 5. Germline V lookup: CDR1 SGHNT, CDR2 YYREEE (reference sequence). In DNA form, the CDR3 reads TGTGCCAGCAGCTCAAAACTAGCGGGAGACTACAATGAGCAGTTCTTC. Its translation is CASSSKLAGDYNEQFF.

The rearrangement links TRBV7-9 to TRBJ1-2, with 8 bases fitting TRBD1. The CDR3 contains 13 residues. Germline assignment: CDR1 SEHNR and CDR2 FQNEAQ (reference sequence). V lost 6 bases to trimming and J lost 8 bases; unmatched junction nucleotides: 8. CDR3 DNA: TGTGCCAGCAGGACCCCAGGGGGCATAGGCTACACCTTC. Its protein product is CASRTPGGIGYTF.

This clonotype was seen repeatedly, ten times or more. V is TRBV12-3 or TRBV12-4 and J is TRBJ2-2; D ambiguous. Trimming shortened V by 1 base and J by 1 base, and 10 bases separated the two germline ends. The CDR3 length is 16 residues. The CDR3 region is CASSLVWAMNTGELFF. Here the CDR3 DNA reads TGTGCCAGCAGTTTAGTCTGGGCCATGAACACCGGGGAGCTGTTTTTT.

This CDR3 reads CAWKGRITDTQYF. In nucleotides, the CDR3 is TGTGCCTGGAAGGGCCGGATCACAGATACGCAGTATTTT. The chain uses TRBV30 and TRBJ2-3; D remains unclear. V lost 4 bases to trimming and J lost 2 bases, with 10 bases between them. This CDR3 is built from 13 residues. Germline lookup yields CDR1 GTSNPN and CDR2 SVGIG (reference sequence).

The genes are TRBV12-3 or TRBV12-4 and TRBJ2-3, with D tentatively TRBD2 (6 bases). CDR3 length: 15 amino acids. Trimming left V 4 bases short and J 3 bases short, with 14 bases between. CDR3 residues: CASSSLSGVTDTQYF. CDR3 in DNA: TGTGCCAGCAGTTCGCTTTCGGGGGTAACAGATACGCAGTATTTT.

This rearrangement joins TRBV12-3 or TRBV12-4 to TRBJ2-2, with 7 bases that match TRBD1. The V and J ends lost 5 bases and 5 bases, in that order; junction bases with no gene match: 5. This CDR3 region has 14 residues. Written as DNA, the CDR3 is TGTGCCAGCAGTCACCTACAGGGGACCGGGGAGCTGTTTTTT. This encodes CASSHLQGTGELFF.

A single count supports this clonotype. The rearrangement links TRBV2 to TRBJ2-7; 10 bases map to TRBD1. The germline V gene encodes CDR1 SNHLY and CDR2 FYNNEI. This CDR3 contains 14 residues. J gave up 4 bases and V 2 bases, and 2 bases lay outside the gene matches. In DNA, the CDR3 is TGTGCCAGCAGTGAACCGGGACAGGGGTACGAGCAGTACTTC. Translation: CASSEPGQGYEQYF.

This clonotype came up many times. The rearrangement uses TRBV5-1 and TRBJ1-1; TRBD1 is a possible D gene (5 bases). This CDR3 spans 14 amino acids. The V gene lost 0 bases and the J gene lost 1 base, with 7 bases spanning the gap. The germline V gene has CDR1 SGHRS and CDR2 YFSETQ. CDR3 sequence: CASSLAGTNTEAFF. The CDR3 DNA follows: TGCGCCAGCAGCTTGGCAGGGACGAACACTGAAGCTTTCTTT.

This clonotype was found once. The junction differs from germline at one of its ends, possibly a read error. This chain connects TRBV7-7 to TRBJ2-7; 11 nucleotides agree with TRBD1. This CDR3 has 16 amino acids. Germline V gene data show CDR1 as SSHAT and CDR2 as FNYEAQ (reference sequence). The CDR3 DNA reads as TGTGCTAGCAGCTCCGAACCCGGACAGGGGGCTTACGAGCAGTACTTC. The encoded protein is CASSSEPGQGAYEQYF.

CDR3 loop: CASSWAGGRRDTQYF. The CDR3 DNA sequence: TGTGCCAGCAGTTGGGCAGGGGGGAGGCGAGATACGCAGTATTTT. J is TRBJ2-3 and V is TRBV12-3 or TRBV12-4, with D tentatively TRBD1 (7 bases). This CDR3 is 15 amino acids long. V shed 4 bases and J shed 5 bases, with 16 bases lying between them.

This clonotype was seen a few times. The chain employs TRBV21-1 and TRBJ2-1; the listed D gene, TRBD1, was not tested against the DNA. TRBV21-1 is described as a pseudogene. The CDR3 length is 13 residues. CDR3 region: CASSEGAPNEQFF. The CDR3 region has the DNA TGTGCCAGCTCGGAGGGGGCGCCAAATGAGCAGTTCTTC.

The chain employs TRBV20-1 and TRBJ1-5, with D possibly matching TRBD1 (5 bases). The CDR3 sequence is 16 residues long. Trimming removed 0 bases at V and 7 bases at J, with 19 bases between. Germline loops: CDR1 DFQATT, CDR2 SNEGSKA (reference sequence). CDR3 loop: CSARDMRLGGEQPQHF. The DNA for the CDR3 is TGCAGTGCTAGAGATATGCGACTGGGGGGGGAACAGCCCCAGCATTTT.

V gene TRBV20-1 combines with J gene TRBJ2-2; D possibly matches TRBD1 or TRBD2 (6 bases each). Trimming took 4 bases from V and 6 from J, leaving 15 bases between them. The CDR3 is 14 amino acids. In germline, CDR1 is DFQATT, CDR2 SNEGSKA (reference sequence). CDR3: CSAKRGQVAGELFF. DNA of the CDR3: TGCAGTGCTAAACGGGGGCAAGTAGCCGGGGAGCTGTTTTTT.

The chain couples TRBV29-1 to TRBJ2-7; 11 nucleotides agree with TRBD1. The CDR3 totals 13 residues. The J segment lost 6 bases and the V segment lost 4 bases, leaving 5 bases of the junction unmatched. CDR1 is SQVTM and CDR2 is ANQGSEA in the germline V gene. CDR3 coding DNA: TGCAGCGTTGCCAGGACAGGGGGCTTCGAGCAGTACTTC. This sequence encodes CSVARTGGFEQYF.

The V call is TRBV15, the J call TRBJ2-7; no firm D call. The V end lost 4 bases, the J end lost 3 bases, and 16 bases lay between the germline ends. Germline-derived CDR1 and CDR2 are LNHNV and YYDKDF (reference sequence). The CDR3 runs 15 residues. CDR3 nucleotide sequence: TGTGCCACCAGCACAGAGCTCCTTTTAGGCTACGAGCAGTACTTC. Its translation is CATSTELLLGYEQYF.

The V call is TRBV19, the J call TRBJ1-1; TRBD1 agrees at 7 bases. CDR1 is LNHDA, CDR2 SQIVND, per germline (reference sequence). The CDR3 contains 13 residues. The V and J ends lost 7 bases and 4 bases, in that order; junction bases with no gene match: 6. The CDR3 DNA follows: TGTGCCAGTATTTCGACAGGGCCCACTGAAGCTTTCTTT. This gives the protein CASISTGPTEAFF.

The genes are TRBV7-8 and TRBJ2-7; a weak D match, TRBD1 (5 bases). CDR3 length: 15 residues. Germline assignment: CDR1 SGHVS and CDR2 FQNEAQ. V was trimmed by 5 bases and J by 4 bases, leaving 18 bases between them. Written as DNA, the CDR3 is TGTGCCAGCAGCCTCGGTTTGCACCCAGGGTACGAGCAGTACTTC. This codes for CASSLGLHPGYEQYF.

The rearrangement uses TRBV24-1 and TRBJ2-1, with 13 positions matching TRBD2. The CDR3 runs 19 residues. Trimming at V came to 2 bases and at J to 5 bases, leaving 11 bases not matched to a gene. The germline V gene encodes CDR1 KGHDR and CDR2 SFDVKD. CDR3 region: CATSDSTGLAGDPHNEQFF. CDR3 nucleotide sequence: TGTGCCACCAGTGATTCAACCGGACTAGCGGGAGATCCTCACAATGAGCAGTTCTTC.

The chain links TRBV11-2 to TRBJ1-1; D ambiguous. Between the trimmed V and J ends, which lost 2 bases and 10 bases, there was a span of 23 bases. CDR3 size: 16 residues. CDR1 SGHAT and CDR2 FQNNGV come from the germline V gene. DNA of the CDR3: TGTGCCAGCAGCTTAACTTTAGGGCAGAGCACATTAGGAGCTTTCTTT. Its translation: CASSLTLGQSTLGAFF.

This chain links TRBV24-1 with TRBJ2-5; D might be TRBD1 or TRBD2, each matching 5 bases. CDR3 size: 17 residues. Trimming pared 4 bases from V and 3 bases from J, leaving 20 bases between. Germline V lookup: CDR1 KGHDR, CDR2 SFDVKD. CDR3 region: CATSDPVYWGKEETQYF. As DNA, the CDR3 is TGTGCCACCAGTGACCCTGTATATTGGGGGAAGGAAGAGACCCAGTACTTC.

The chain carries TRBV7-3 and TRBJ1-1, with 7 bases identical to TRBD1. The CDR3 has 17 amino acids. CDR1 and CDR2 from the germline V gene are SGHTA and FQGTGA. Trimming removed 2 bases from V and 3 bases from J; junction bases left unmatched: 12. DNA for the CDR3: TGTGCCAGCAGCTTAGGGAGGGGGCGCCCCCCAGACACTGAAGCTTTCTTT. Its translation is CASSLGRGRPPDTEAFF.

This rearrangement joins TRBV7-2 to TRBJ2-1; 9 bases map to TRBD1. CDR3 length equals 16 residues. CDR1 SGHTA and CDR2 FQGNSA come from the germline V gene. With V trimmed by 5 bases and J by 0 bases, 5 bases remained unmatched. CDR3: CASSRRTGVSYNEQFF. CDR3 coding DNA: TGTGCCAGCAGCCGCCGGACAGGGGTCTCCTACAATGAGCAGTTCTTC. Filled out from reference TRBV7-2 and TRBJ2-1, the complete variable domain reads GAGVSQSPSNKVTEKGKDVELRCDPISGHTALYWYRQSLGQGLEFLIYFQGNSAPDKSGLPSDRFSAERTGGSVSTLTIQRTQQEDSAVYLCASSRRTGVSYNEQFFGPGTRLTVL.

This clonotype was seen more than once but under ten times. The chain uses TRBV7-3 and TRBJ2-1; tentative D call: TRBD2 (6 bases). This CDR3 is built from 15 residues. V shed 5 bases and J shed 7 bases, with 18 bases lying between them. Germline V gene lookup returns CDR1 SGHTA and CDR2 FQGTGA. The CDR3, as DNA: TGTGCCAGCAGCAAGGCCCGGGACTTAGTTAATGAGCAGTTCTTC. It codes for CASSKARDLVNEQFF.

The chain has TRBV13 and TRBJ2-3; TRBD2 matches at 7 bases. The CDR3 loop spans 15 amino acids. The V gene's germline CDR1 is PRHDT and CDR2 FYEKMQ (reference sequence). V was clipped by 4 bases and J by 2 bases; unmatched bases: 6. The CDR3 sequence is CASSSRAGYTDTQYF. The CDR3 bases are TGTGCCAGCAGCTCCCGAGCGGGGTACACAGATACGCAGTATTTT.